This T cell receptor (beta chain) comes out of a study of blood T cell repertoires in COVID-19. Authors' data handling: Nucleated cell counts were estimated from reference gene primer amplification. Only in-frame clones appear in the TCRdb table, and some are missing; sequencing was by immunoSEQ multiplex PCR. The DNA was the basis for D and trimming; V, J and clone size are from that table. The sample has around 250,000 clones; approximately 90% are singletons. Living in about two dozen US areas, the participants were between roughly 18 and 90 years of age. Cohorts were based on clinical histories the participants reported. Recovery among Cohort 3 donors was established by two negative PCRs, clearance, or symptom resolution. Between the trimmed V and J ends, which lost 2 bases and 2 bases, there was a span of 7 bases. Germline values: CDR1 SGHKS, CDR2 YYEKEE (reference sequence). CDR3 length: 14 residues.

Sequenced: PBMCs or T cells enriched from blood (not recorded which). The gene calls are TRBV5-5 and TRBJ1-4; D gene unclear. The TCR was taken from a man aged 18-30 years who had recovered from COVID-19. The CDR3 nucleotides are TGTGCCAGCAGCTTTTTTTCTACTAATGAAAAACTGTTTTTT. Amino acids: CASSFFSTNEKLFF.